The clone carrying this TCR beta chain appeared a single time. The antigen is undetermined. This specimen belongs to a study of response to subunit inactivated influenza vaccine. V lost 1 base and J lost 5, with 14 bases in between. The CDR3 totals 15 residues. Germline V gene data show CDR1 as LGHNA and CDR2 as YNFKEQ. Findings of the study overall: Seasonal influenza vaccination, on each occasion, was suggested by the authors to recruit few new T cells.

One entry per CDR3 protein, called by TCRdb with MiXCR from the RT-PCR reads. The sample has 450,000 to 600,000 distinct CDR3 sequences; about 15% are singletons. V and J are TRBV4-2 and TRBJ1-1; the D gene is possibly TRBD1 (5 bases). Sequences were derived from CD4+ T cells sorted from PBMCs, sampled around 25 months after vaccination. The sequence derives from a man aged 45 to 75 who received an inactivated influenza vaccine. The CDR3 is CASSQAGAGGTEAFF. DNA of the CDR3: TGTGCCAGCAGCCAAGCCGGGGCCGGGGGGACTGAAGCTTTCTTT.